This T cell receptor beta chain was sequenced for a study of graft-versus-host responses after intestinal transplantation. Findings and limits, study-wide: Ileal or blood samples showed some GvH clones first, and such clones were also found in recipient marrow.

Germline lookup yields CDR1 MGHRA and CDR2 YSYEKL. V gave up 1 base and J gave up 0 bases, with 13 bases separating them. The CDR3 is made up of 18 amino acids. Clones were read by immunoSEQ multiplex PCR, and TCRdb kept only the in-frame ones, dropping some. The data show 4,500 to 6,500 clones, roughly 27% seen once. This clonotype was sampled from a human patient who was an organ donor for intestinal transplantation. This chain uses TRBV4-1 with TRBJ2-6; D possibly corresponds to TRBD2 (5 bases). Specimen: alloreactive CD4+ T cells from a mixed lymphocyte reaction culture, collected before transplantation. Subset: CFSE-low proliferating T cells sorted from roughly 6-day pre-transplant mixed lymphocyte reaction (GvH or HvG direction). In DNA form, the CDR3 reads TGCGCCAGCAGCCAAGCCTCGGGCCTAGCCTCTGGGGCCAACGTCCTGACTTTC. Its protein is CASSQASGLASGANVLTF.